This TCR beta chain is drawn from a study of T cell responses to AZD1222 COVID-19 vaccine. TCRdb keeps only in-frame clones here, not all; method: immunoSEQ multiplex PCR. In the table there are 150,000 to 200,000 clones, 70% to 90% of which are singletons. Trimming took off 3 bases at V and 5 bases at J, with 5 bases between the two ends. The CDR3 totals 13 residues. V and J are TRBV12-3 or TRBV12-4 and TRBJ1-6, with D uncertain. The sequence derives from an adult in good health. The source was peripheral blood, collected on day 0 of AZD1222 vaccination. The CDR3 spells CASSFDDNSPLHF. CDR3 DNA sequence: TGTGCCAGCAGTTTTGATGATAATTCACCCCTCCACTTT.